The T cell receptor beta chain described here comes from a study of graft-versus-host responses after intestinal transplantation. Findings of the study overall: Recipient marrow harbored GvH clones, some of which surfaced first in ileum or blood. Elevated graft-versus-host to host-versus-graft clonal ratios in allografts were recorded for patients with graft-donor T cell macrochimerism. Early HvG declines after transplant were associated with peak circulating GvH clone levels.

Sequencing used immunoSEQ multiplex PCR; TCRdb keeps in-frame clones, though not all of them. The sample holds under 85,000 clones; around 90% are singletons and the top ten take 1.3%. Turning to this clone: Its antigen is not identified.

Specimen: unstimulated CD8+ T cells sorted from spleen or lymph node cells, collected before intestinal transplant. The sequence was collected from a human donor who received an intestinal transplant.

The CDR3 nucleotides are TGTGCCAGCAGTTACCAGGGGGCCAACTATGGCTACACCTTC. Translation gives CASSYQGANYGYTF. J is TRBJ1-2 and V is TRBV6-5; 8 bases agree with TRBD1. This CDR3 has 14 amino acids. In germline, CDR1 is MNHEY, CDR2 SVGAGI. Losses at the gene ends were 2 bases for V and 2 bases for J; bases not matched to a gene: 1.